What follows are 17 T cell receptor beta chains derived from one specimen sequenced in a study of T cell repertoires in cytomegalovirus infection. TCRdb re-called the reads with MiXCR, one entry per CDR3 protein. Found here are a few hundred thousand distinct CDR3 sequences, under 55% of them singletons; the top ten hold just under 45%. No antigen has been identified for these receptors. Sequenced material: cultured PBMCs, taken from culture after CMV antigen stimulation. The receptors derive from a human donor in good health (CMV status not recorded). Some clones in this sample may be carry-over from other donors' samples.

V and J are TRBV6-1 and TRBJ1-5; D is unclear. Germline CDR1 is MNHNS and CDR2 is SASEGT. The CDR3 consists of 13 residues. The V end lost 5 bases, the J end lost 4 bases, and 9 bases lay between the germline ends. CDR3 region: CASSNRLNQPQHF. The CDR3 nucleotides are TGTGCCAGCAGTAATAGGTTAAATCAGCCCCAGCATTTT.

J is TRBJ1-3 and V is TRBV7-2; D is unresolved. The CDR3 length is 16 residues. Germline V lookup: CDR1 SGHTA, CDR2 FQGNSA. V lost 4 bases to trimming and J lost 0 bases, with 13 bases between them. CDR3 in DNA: TGTGCCAGCAGCTCAGGACGGTTGATCTCTGGAAACACCATATATTTT. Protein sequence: CASSSGRLISGNTIYF. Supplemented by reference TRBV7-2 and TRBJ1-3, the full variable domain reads GAGVSQSPSNKVTEKGKDVELRCDPISGHTALYWYRQSLGQGLEFLIYFQGNSAPDKSGLPSDRFSAERTGGSVSTLTIQRTQQEDSAVYLCASSSGRLISGNTIYFGEGSWLTVV.

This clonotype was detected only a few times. The CDR3 region has the DNA TGTGCCAGCAGTCTCGGGTACTATAATTCACCCCTCCACTTT. Protein: CASSLGYYNSPLHF. V and J are TRBV12-3 or TRBV12-4 and TRBJ1-6; the D is unclear. Trimming took off 5 bases at V and 3 bases at J, with 8 bases between the two ends. This CDR3 comprises 14 residues.

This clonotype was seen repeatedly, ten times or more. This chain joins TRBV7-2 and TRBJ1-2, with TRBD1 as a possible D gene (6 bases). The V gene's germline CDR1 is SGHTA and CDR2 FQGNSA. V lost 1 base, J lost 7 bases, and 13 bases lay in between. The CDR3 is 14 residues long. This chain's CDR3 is CASSLDPGVRGYTF. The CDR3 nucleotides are TGTGCCAGCAGCTTAGATCCAGGGGTTCGTGGCTACACCTTC.

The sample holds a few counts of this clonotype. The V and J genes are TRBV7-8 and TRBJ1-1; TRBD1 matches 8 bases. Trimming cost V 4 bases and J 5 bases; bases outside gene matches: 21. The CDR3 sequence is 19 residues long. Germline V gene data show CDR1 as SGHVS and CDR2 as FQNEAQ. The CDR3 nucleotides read TGTGCCAGCAGCTCTAACCCCAGGCCTCTACAGGGGGAAGGGACTGAAGCTTTCTTT. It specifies CASSSNPRPLQGEGTEAFF.

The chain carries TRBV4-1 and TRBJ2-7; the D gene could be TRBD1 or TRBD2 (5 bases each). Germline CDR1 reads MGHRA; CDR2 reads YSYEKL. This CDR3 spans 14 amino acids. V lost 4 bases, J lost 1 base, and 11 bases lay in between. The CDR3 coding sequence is TGCGCCAGCAGCCTCGGGGCCAGGTCCTACGAGCAGTACTTC. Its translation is CASSLGARSYEQYF.

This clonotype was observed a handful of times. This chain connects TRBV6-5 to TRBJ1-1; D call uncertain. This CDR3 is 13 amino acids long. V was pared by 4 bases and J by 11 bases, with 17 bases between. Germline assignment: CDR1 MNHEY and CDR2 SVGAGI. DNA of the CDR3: TGTGCCAGCAGTTCTCCGGGTGACGGTGGGGCTTTCTTT. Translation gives CASSSPGDGGAFF.

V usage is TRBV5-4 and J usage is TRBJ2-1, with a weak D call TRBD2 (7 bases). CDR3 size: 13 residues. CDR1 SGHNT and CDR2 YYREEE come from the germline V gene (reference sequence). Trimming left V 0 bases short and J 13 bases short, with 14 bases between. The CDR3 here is CASSLEGGASQFF. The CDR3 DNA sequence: TGTGCCAGCAGCTTGGAAGGGGGGGCGTCTCAGTTCTTC.

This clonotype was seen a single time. DNA of the CDR3: TGTGCCAGCAGCTCCCCGGGGGTAGCGGGCTCCTACGAGCAGTACTTC. The encoded protein is CASSSPGVAGSYEQYF. V is TRBV5-4 and J is TRBJ2-7, with 7 bases aligning to TRBD2. CDR1 SGHNT and CDR2 YYREEE come from the germline V gene (reference sequence). The V gene end was trimmed by 3 bases and the J gene end by 0 bases; junction bases not matched to a gene: 9. The CDR3 covers 16 residues.

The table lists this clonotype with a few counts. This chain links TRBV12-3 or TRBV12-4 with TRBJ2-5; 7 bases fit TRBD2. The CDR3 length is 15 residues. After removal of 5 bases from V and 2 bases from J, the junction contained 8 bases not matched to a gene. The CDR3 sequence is CASSAVRGRQETQYF. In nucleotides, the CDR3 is TGTGCCAGCAGTGCTGTGCGGGGGAGACAAGAGACCCAGTACTTC.

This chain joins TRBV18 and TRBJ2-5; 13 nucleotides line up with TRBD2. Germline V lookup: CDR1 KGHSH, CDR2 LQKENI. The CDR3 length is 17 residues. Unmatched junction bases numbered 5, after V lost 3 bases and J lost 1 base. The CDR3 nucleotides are TGTGCCAGCTCACCGGGACTAGCGGGATTCCTCCAAGAGACCCAGTACTTC. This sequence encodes CASSPGLAGFLQETQYF.

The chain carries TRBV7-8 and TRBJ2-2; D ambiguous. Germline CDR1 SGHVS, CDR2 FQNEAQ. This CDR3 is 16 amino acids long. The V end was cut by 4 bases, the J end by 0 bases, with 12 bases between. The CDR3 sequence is CASSYSRFSNTGELFF. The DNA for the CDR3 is TGTGCCAGCAGCTACTCCAGGTTCTCGAACACCGGGGAGCTGTTTTTT.

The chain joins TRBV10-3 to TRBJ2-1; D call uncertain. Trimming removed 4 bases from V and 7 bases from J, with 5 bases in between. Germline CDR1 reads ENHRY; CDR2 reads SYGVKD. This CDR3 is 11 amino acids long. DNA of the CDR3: TGTGCCATCAGTGGTTTTAATGAGCAGTTCTTC. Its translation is CAISGFNEQFF.

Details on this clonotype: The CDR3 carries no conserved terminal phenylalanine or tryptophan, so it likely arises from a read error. The CDR3 is CASTVDWPRPAQFS. CDR3 coding DNA: TGTGCCAGCACCGTGGATTGGCCGCGCCCAGCGCAGTTCTCC. The chain is built from TRBV7-8 and TRBJ2-1; D unclear. Trimming took 7 bases from V and 12 from J, leaving 22 bases between them. Germline values: CDR1 SGHVS, CDR2 FQNEAQ. CDR3 length: 14 amino acids.

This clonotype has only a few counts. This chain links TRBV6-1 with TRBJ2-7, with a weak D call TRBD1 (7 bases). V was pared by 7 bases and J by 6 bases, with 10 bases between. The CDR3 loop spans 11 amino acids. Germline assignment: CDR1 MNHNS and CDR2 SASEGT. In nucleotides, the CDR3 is TGTGCCAGCATTCAGGGGGGCGAGCAGTACTTC. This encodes CASIQGGEQYF.

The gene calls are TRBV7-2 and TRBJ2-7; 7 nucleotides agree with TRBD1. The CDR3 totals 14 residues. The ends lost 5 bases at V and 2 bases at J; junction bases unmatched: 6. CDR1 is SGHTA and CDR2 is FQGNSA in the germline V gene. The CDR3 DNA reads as TGTGCCAGCAGCCCCGGACAGGCTGCCTACGAGCAGTACTTC. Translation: CASSPGQAAYEQYF.

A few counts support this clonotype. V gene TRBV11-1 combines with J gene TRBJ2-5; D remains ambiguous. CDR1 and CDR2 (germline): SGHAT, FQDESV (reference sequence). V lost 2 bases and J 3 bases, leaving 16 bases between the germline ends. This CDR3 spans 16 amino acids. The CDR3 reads CASSLTGFNSEETQYF. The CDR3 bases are TGTGCCAGCAGCTTAACCGGATTTAACAGTGAAGAGACCCAGTACTTC.